The entry that follows covers one T cell receptor beta chain sequence. No antigen is known for it. These data originate in a study of Ad26.COV2.S vaccination and SARS-CoV-2 variants. Study in general: Among those in the COV1001 Ad26.COV2.S trial arm was the donor.

CDR3 length: 14 amino acids. The V end lost 6 bases, the J end lost 7 bases, and 15 bases lay between the germline ends. The germline gives CDR1 SNHLY, CDR2 FYNNEI. Clones were read by immunoSEQ multiplex PCR, and TCRdb kept only the in-frame ones, dropping some. Found here are a few hundred thousand clones, about 88% of them singletons; the top ten hold 1.9%. Regarding the study as a whole: It was vaccine recipients, not placebo recipients, who had the higher spike-specific TCR breadth. Vaccine and placebo recipients had comparable breadth of non-spike TCRs.

Treatment in this sample: around 19 received Ad26.COV2.S at low or high dose, single or two shots; about 5 received placebo; per-sample allocation not given. It was on day 63 after the first vaccine or placebo injection that samples were taken. A Boston adult aged 18-55 years was the donor. The genes are TRBV2 and TRBJ2-2, with D perhaps being TRBD1 or TRBD2 (5 bases each). The material sequenced was peripheral blood, taken in a trial of Ad26.COV2.S vaccine versus placebo. This TCR came from a person aged 18-65 years who received the Ad26.COV2.S COVID-19 vaccine or a placebo. This CDR3 is CASRTGQGVGELFF. In DNA form, the CDR3 reads TGTGCCAGCAGGACGGGGCAGGGTGTCGGGGAGCTGTTTTTT. The entire variable domain, with the rest obtained from reference TRBV2 and TRBJ2-2, is as follows: EPEVTQTPSHQVTQMGQEVILRCVPISNHLYFYWYRQILGQKVEFLVSFYNNEISEKSEIFDDQFSVERPDGSNFTLKIRSTKLEDSAMYFCASRTGQGVGELFFGEGSRLTVL.